Below, one T cell receptor (beta chain) is given with its context. No cognate antigen has been identified for it. The input lacks base qualities; no much larger clone sits a single base away. The sample is drawn from a study of T cells in localized non-small cell lung cancer (dated by TCRdb to 2020 to 2021). Concerning the study at large: T cell repertoires of 200 to 300 early-stage NSCLC patients were analyzed, with tumors being compared against uninvolved tumor-adjacent lungs. The cohort comprised 236 treatment-naïve NSCLC patients with resected, localized lung tumors. Of the NSCLC patients, 129 were male and roughly 110 were female, and the mean age was approximately 69 years.

The CDR3 has 15 amino acids, counting the end cysteine and phenylalanine. Only the CDR3 region is kept as DNA, spanning 45 bases read in frame from base 1. V gives up 2 bases and J gives up 4 bases, and the segment between their germline ends measures 15 bases. In the germline V gene, CDR1 corresponds to SGDLS and CDR2 to YYNGEE. The immunoSEQ Assay was used to sequence TCR beta CDR3 regions from DNA. The original pipeline was this. T cell density was computed as TCR beta template counts normalized to usable DNA estimated by amplifying housekeeping genes. The preseqR package was used to estimate richness by extrapolating to 400,000 templates for PBMC samples and to 120,000 templates for tissue samples. Clonality was taken to be one minus Pielou's evenness. To identify tissue-enriched TCRs, differential abundance testing was run on productive amino-acid clonotypes with a minimum total count of 5 and an alpha of 0.1. The Jaccard Index and the Morisita Overlap Index were used to measure how much the repertoires overlapped between compartments. GLIPH grouped TCR beta CDR3s together with public tetramer-defined viral CDR3s, and a viral motif had to include at least three viral sequences and show V-gene enrichment. The table was pulled from immuneACCESS by TCRdb, which kept in-frame rearrangements only. Such tables lose some clones; where checked, under half of the loss comes from unresolved V genes, and the rest has no known cause. That table is the source of V, J and clone size, and D and trimming were worked out from the DNA. This sample gives about 40,000 clones in total; about 86% of them show up just once. The ten largest clones add up to approximately 6% of the sample.

The paper as a whole reports these results and caveats: Uninvolved tumor-adjacent lung showed the highest T cell clonality, higher than tumor, which suggests more focused antigenic responses in the adjacent lung. Because multi-region tumor sequencing was not done, intratumor heterogeneity could not be ruled out. Longer overall survival was associated with higher blood T cell density, whereas shorter survival was associated with higher adjacent-lung clonality. A median of approximately 62 of the top 100 tumor clones turned up in the paired uninvolved adjacent lung, and 25 to 30 of those clones also ranked among the top 100 of that same adjacent lung. Because of the exploratory design, TCR variables were selected using unadjusted p-values without false-discovery rate correction.

At diagnosis, tumor, uninvolved tumor-adjacent lung and peripheral blood were collected and then preserved as a mix of FFPE and fresh-frozen material. For TCR repertoire profiling, blood samples were analyzed in the form of peripheral blood mononuclear cells. Sequenced material: peripheral blood, taken before any cancer treatment. The chain couples TRBV9 to TRBJ2-5; the D call could be TRBD1 or TRBD2, with each sharing 5 bases. The TCR sequence derives from a man between 35 and 75 years old with stage I lung adenocarcinoma. The DNA reads as follows: TGTGCCAGCAGCGTGCAAGGGGATGGGAGAGAGACCCAGTACTTC. It is translated as CASSVQGDGRETQYF.